The 14 T cell receptor beta chains in this list originate from one sample, sequenced in a study of T cells in Graves' hyperthyroidism and ophthalmopathy. There were TCR beta CDR3 regions amplified from RNA transcripts. TCR CDR3 regions were first amplified by RT-PCR with HTBI primers. MiXCR, applied by TCRdb to the multiplex PCR reads, yields one record per CDR3 protein. This table has approximately 520,000 distinct CDR3 sequences, about 20% appearing once. The material sequenced was blood. The source is a man aged 18 to 30 with Graves' hyperthyroidism.

This clonotype appeared many times. This rearrangement joins TRBV6-5 to TRBJ2-5; 7 nucleotides agree with TRBD1. V shed 7 bases and J 1 base; nucleotides not matched to a gene: 6. This CDR3 contains 14 residues. Germline V gene data show CDR1 as MNHEY and CDR2 as SVGAGI. The chain's CDR3 is CASNPTGPQETQYF. DNA of the CDR3: TGTGCCAGCAATCCGACAGGGCCCCAAGAGACCCAGTACTTC.

This sequence joins TRBV3-1 and TRBJ1-2; the D is unclear. CDR1 and CDR2 from the germline V gene are LGHDT and YNNKEL (reference sequence). The germline V and J ends were trimmed by 0 bases and 0 bases, with 11 bases remaining between them. This CDR3 contains 16 residues. The CDR3 coding sequence is TGTGCCAGCAGCCAAGATATTCGGTTATCTAACTATGGCTACACCTTC. Translation: CASSQDIRLSNYGYTF.

This clonotype was picked up many times. The junction departs from the called germline gene at one end, perhaps through a read error. The chain uses TRBV20-1 and TRBJ1-2, with D tentatively TRBD1 (5 bases). The CDR3 is made up of 14 amino acids. The V gene's germline CDR1 is DFQATT and CDR2 SNEGSKA (reference sequence). CDR3 nucleotides: TGCAGTGCCAGAGAATGGGGTCAGGGCAGCGGCTACACCTTC. Translated, it gives CSAREWGQGSGYTF.

This clonotype was recorded a few times. This chain joins TRBV15 and TRBJ2-2; either TRBD1 or TRBD2 may supply D (5 bases each). CDR3 length equals 15 residues. The germline gives CDR1 LNHNV, CDR2 YYDKDF (reference sequence). V lost 7 bases, J lost 5 bases, and 17 bases lay in between. The CDR3 region is CATMGRSVGTGELFF. The CDR3 DNA sequence: TGTGCCACCATGGGACGTTCAGTGGGAACCGGGGAGCTGTTTTTT.

The chain is built from TRBV4-1 and TRBJ1-1; D not certain. Per the germline V gene, CDR1 is MGHRA and CDR2 is YSYEKL. The CDR3 runs 15 residues. Trimming removed 3 bases from V and 5 bases from J, with 16 bases in between. The CDR3 reads CASSQQTLGVTEAFF. The CDR3, as DNA: TGCGCCAGCAGCCAGCAAACCCTGGGCGTAACTGAAGCTTTCTTT.

This clonotype appeared many times. V and J are TRBV20-1 and TRBJ1-1, with D unclear. The CDR3 is 13 residues long. Germline CDR1 DFQATT, CDR2 SNEGSKA (reference sequence). V lost 3 bases to trimming and J lost 3 bases, with 11 bases between them. The CDR3 protein is CSASMDVYTEAFF. In DNA, the CDR3 is TGCAGTGCTAGTATGGACGTTTACACTGAAGCTTTCTTT.

This clonotype turned up a few times. V and J are TRBV28 and TRBJ1-1; D not resolved. There are 18 residues in the CDR3. The V and J ends lost 3 bases and 1 base respectively, with 21 bases between them. Per the germline V gene, CDR1 is MDHEN and CDR2 is SYDVKM. The CDR3 protein is CASSFSGLSAQKNTEAFF. CDR3 DNA sequence: TGTGCCAGCAGTTTCTCGGGATTGAGTGCTCAAAAGAACACTGAAGCTTTCTTT.

This clonotype was seen repeatedly, ten times or more. CDR3 protein: CASSYTGVSGANVLTF. CDR3 sequence (DNA): TGTGCCAGCAGTTACACAGGGGTCTCTGGGGCCAACGTCCTGACTTTC. The V call is TRBV6-5, the J call TRBJ2-6; 7 bases map to TRBD1. Trimming at V came to 2 bases and at J to 0 bases, leaving 1 base not matched to a gene. Per germline, CDR1 MNHEY and CDR2 SVGAGI. This CDR3 has 16 amino acids.

The genes are TRBV11-1 and TRBJ2-2; 9 bases line up with TRBD1. The CDR3 runs 17 residues. J gave up 1 base and V 0 bases, and 3 bases lay outside the gene matches. The germline gives CDR1 SGHAT, CDR2 FQDESV (reference sequence). CDR3 region: CASSLALGQGNTGELFF. CDR3 in DNA: TGTGCCAGCAGCTTAGCGCTGGGACAGGGGAACACCGGGGAGCTGTTTTTT.

This clonotype showed up many times. V and J are TRBV28 and TRBJ1-1; TRBD1 might be the D (6 bases). The CDR3 extends over 13 amino acids. Germline V gene lookup returns CDR1 MDHEN and CDR2 SYDVKM. Trimming removed 6 bases from V and 5 bases from J, with 13 bases in between. DNA of the CDR3: TGTGCCAGCAGACGGGGACAAATAACTGAAGCTTTCTTT. Translation: CASRRGQITEAFF.

This chain connects TRBV6-1 to TRBJ1-3, with 10 bases identical to TRBD1. Germline V CDR1 and CDR2: MNHNS, SASEGT. The junction had 7 bases not matched to a gene; V was cut back by 4 bases and J by 4 bases. This CDR3 has 16 residues. CDR3 sequence (DNA): TGTGCCAGCAGTGCCCGGGACAGGGGAGAAGGAAACACCATATATTTT. This codes for CASSARDRGEGNTIYF.

This clonotype has a count of ten or more. V is TRBV12-3 or TRBV12-4 and J is TRBJ1-5; 8 nucleotides align to TRBD1. V was pared by 5 bases and J by 7 bases, with 7 bases of the junction left unmatched. The CDR3 covers 14 residues. The CDR3 bases are TGTGCCAGCAGTGACCGGGACAGGACCCAGCCCCAGCATTTT. It specifies CASSDRDRTQPQHF.

There are a few counts of this clonotype. This chain joins TRBV30 and TRBJ2-7, with 10 bases identical to TRBD1. The CDR3 extends over 14 amino acids. Trimming took 4 bases from V and 3 from J; bases not matched to a gene: 6. CDR1 and CDR2 from the germline V gene are GTSNPN and SVGIG (reference sequence). CDR3 loop: CAWMTGTGVYEQYF. Written as DNA, the CDR3 is TGTGCCTGGATGACCGGGACAGGGGTCTACGAGCAGTACTTC.

This clonotype was detected a few times. The chain is built from TRBV3-1 and TRBJ1-2; 11 nucleotides line up with TRBD1. CDR1 LGHDT and CDR2 YNNKEL come from the germline V gene (reference sequence). With V trimmed by 3 bases and J by 6 bases, 3 bases remained unmatched. The CDR3 spans 14 residues. This CDR3 reads CASSHRTGGNGYTF. In nucleotides, the CDR3 is TGTGCCAGCAGCCACCGGACAGGGGGCAATGGCTACACCTTC.